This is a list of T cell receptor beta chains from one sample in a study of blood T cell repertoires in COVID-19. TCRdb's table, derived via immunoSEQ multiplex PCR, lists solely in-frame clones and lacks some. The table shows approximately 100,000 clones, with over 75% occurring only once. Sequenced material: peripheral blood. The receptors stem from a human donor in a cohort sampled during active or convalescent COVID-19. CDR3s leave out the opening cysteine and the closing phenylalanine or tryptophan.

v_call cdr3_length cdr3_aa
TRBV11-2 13 ASSLRSEGTGELF
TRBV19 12 ATQLGVRNSPLH
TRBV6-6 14 ASSPTGGVANYGYT
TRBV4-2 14 ASSQASNEVSGEAF
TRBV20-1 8 SASREKLF
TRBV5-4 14 ASSLQTSGGADTQY
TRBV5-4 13 ASSLTAGGGDTQY
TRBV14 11 ASSQKQNSPLH
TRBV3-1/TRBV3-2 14 ASSQDLRTRSYGYT
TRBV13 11 ASSSLTPDTQY
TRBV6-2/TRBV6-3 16 ASSYQKERDTRQETQY
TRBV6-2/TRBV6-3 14 ASSSEEGAGNQPQH
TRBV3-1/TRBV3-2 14 ASSPRGQGRDYGYT
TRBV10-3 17 AISAAGGSTLSLIYEQY
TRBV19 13 ASSWTGEGNTEAF
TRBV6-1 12 ASSDRVGNQPQH
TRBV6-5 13 ASSTTGGPYNEQF
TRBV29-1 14 SVERQGAATNEKLF
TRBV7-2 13 ASSLWQGSYNEQF
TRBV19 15 ASSIRGSSGISGELF
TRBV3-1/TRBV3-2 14 ASSQDWTGSNQPQH